This T cell receptor beta chain derives from a study of cytomegalovirus exposure and HLA in healthy donors. PCR primers comprised 60 Vbeta and 13 Jbeta primers. Original processing notes: As a later analysis found, there were 82 million or so unique TCR beta chains, of which some 10 million were shared. Generated by immunoSEQ multiplex PCR, the TCRdb table keeps only in-frame clones and is missing some. The D gene and trimming were derived from the DNA, and the V and J assignments and clone size from that table. The table has approximately 120,000 clones, roughly 77% seen once. V was clipped by 8 bases and J by 7 bases; unmatched bases: 3. Germline lookup yields CDR1 MGHDK and CDR2 SYGVNS. CDR3 length equals 14 residues. This clone has only a few counts.

This sequence joins TRBV25-1 and TRBJ1-6, with TRBD1 matching 12 bases. This TCR derives from a young woman in good health and CMV-seronegative. Sequences were obtained from PBMCs. CDR3 bases: TGTGCCAGCTGGGGACAGGGGGCGAATTCACCCCTCCACTTT. Protein: CASWGQGANSPLHF.